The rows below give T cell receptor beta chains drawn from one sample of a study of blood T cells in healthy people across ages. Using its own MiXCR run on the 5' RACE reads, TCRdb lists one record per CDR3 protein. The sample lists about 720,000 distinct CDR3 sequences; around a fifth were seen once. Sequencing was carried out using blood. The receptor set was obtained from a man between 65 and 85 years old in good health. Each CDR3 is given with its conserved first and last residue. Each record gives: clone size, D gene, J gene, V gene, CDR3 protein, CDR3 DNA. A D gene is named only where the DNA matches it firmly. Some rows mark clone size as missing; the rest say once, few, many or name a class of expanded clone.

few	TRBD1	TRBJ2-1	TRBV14	CASSAGTGDEQFF	TGTGCCAGCAGTGCCGGGACAGGGGATGAGCAGTTCTTC
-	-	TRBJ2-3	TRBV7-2	CASSLVLTPDTQYF	TGTGCCAGCAGCTTAGTACTTACCCCAGATACGCAGTATTTT
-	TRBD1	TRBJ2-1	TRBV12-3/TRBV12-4	CASSLKGTGLREQFF	TGTGCCAGCAGTTTAAAGGGGACAGGGCTCCGTGAGCAGTTCTTC
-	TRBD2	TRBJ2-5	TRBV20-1	CSARDRGTSVGETQYF	TGCAGTGCTAGAGATCGTGGGACTAGCGTCGGTGAGACCCAGTACTTC
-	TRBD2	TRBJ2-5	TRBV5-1	CASSFSGGEKETQYF	TGCGCCAGCAGCTTTTCGGGAGGGGAGAAAGAGACCCAGTACTTC
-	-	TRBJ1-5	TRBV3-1	CASSQGAGVRQPQHF	TGTGCCAGCAGCCAAGGAGCGGGGGTTCGGCAGCCCCAGCATTTT
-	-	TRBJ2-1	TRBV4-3	CASSQGASVNEQFF	TGCGCCAGCAGCCAAGGTGCTAGCGTCAATGAGCAGTTCTTC
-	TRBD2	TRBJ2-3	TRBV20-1	CSAYELAGGGDTQYF	TGCAGTGCGTATGAACTAGCGGGAGGGGGAGATACGCAGTATTTT
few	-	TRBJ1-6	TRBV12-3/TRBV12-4	CASSGAGGMNSPLHF	TGTGCCAGCAGTGGGGCGGGGGGGATGAATTCACCCCTCCACTTT
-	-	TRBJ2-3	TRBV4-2	CASTVNAGETGTQYF	TGTGCCAGCACCGTTAACGCAGGGGAAACAGGTACGCAGTATTTT
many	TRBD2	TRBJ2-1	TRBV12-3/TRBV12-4	CASSSSGSQYNEQFF	TGTGCCAGCAGCTCTAGCGGGAGCCAATACAATGAGCAGTTCTTC